This TCR beta chain originates from a study of blood T cells in healthy people across ages. Together with a sample-barcoded 5' primer, a J-beta primer mix was included in a second PCR lasting about 7 to 11 cycles. TCRdb redid the calling of the 5' RACE reads with MiXCR, one entry per CDR3 protein. The table has fewer than 1,200,000 distinct CDR3 sequences, about 23% seen once. For this clonotype: The junction and the germline gene differ at one end; a read error may be behind it.

The CDR3 totals 13 residues. CDR1 and CDR2 from the germline V gene are SEHNR and FQNEAQ (reference sequence). These same records also appear under a second study, on T cells of mothers and their children.

V gene TRBV7-9 combines with J gene TRBJ2-1, with D tentatively TRBD2 (5 bases). This TCR was recovered from a girl aged 2 to 10 in good health. Sequenced sample: blood. Written as DNA, the CDR3 is TGTGCCGGCAGCGCCACTGGGCCACCGGGAAGGTTCTTC. Translation gives CAGSATGPPGRFF. The variable domain in full, completed from reference TRBV7-9 and TRBJ2-1, reads DTGVSQNPRHKITKRGQNVTFRCDPISEHNRLYWYRQTLGQGPEFLTYFQNEAQLEKSRLLSDRFSAERPKGSFSTLEIQRTEQGDSAMYLCAGSATGPPGRFFGPGTRLTVL.